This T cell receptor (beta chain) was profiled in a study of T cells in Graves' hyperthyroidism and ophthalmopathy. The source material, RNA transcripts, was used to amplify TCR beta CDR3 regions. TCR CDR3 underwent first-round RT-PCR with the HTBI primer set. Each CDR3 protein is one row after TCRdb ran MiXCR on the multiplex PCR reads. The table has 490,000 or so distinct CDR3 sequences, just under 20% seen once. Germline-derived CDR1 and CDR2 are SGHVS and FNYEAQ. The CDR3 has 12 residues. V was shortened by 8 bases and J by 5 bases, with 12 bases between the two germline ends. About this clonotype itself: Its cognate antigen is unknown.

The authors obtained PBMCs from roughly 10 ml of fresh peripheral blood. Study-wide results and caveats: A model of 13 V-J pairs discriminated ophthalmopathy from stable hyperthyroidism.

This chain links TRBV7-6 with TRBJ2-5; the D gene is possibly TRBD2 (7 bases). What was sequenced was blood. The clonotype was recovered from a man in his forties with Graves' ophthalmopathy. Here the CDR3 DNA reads TGTGCCAGCGGGGGGGCCGGGGAGACCCAGTACTTC. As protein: CASGGAGETQYF. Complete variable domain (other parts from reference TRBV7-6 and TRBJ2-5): GAGVSQSPRYKVTKRGQDVALRCDPISGHVSLYWYRQALGQGPEFLTYFNYEAQQDKSGLPNDRFSAERPEGSISTLTIQRTEQRDSAMYRCASGGAGETQYFGPGTRLLVL.